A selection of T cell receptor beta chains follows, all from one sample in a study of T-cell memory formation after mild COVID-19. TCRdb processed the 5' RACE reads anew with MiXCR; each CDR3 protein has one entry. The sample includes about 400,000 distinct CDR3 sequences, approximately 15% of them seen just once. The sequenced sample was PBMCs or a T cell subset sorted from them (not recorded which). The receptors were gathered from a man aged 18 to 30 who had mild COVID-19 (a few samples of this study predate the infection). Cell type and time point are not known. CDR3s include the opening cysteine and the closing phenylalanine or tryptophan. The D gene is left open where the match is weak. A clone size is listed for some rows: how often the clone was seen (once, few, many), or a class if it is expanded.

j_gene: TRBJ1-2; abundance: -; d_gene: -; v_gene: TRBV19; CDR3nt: TGTGCCAGTAGGACGGCGGTAAACTATGGCTACACCTTC; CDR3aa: CASRTAVNYGYTF
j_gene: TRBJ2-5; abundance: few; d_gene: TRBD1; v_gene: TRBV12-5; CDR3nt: TGTGCTAGTGTCCCCCAGGGGGCCGGTGAGACCCAGTACTTC; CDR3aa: CASVPQGAGETQYF
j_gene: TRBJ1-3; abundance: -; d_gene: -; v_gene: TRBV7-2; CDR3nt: TGTGCCAGCAGCTTGGCCCGGGCCTCTGGAAACACCATATATTTT; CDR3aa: CASSLARASGNTIYF
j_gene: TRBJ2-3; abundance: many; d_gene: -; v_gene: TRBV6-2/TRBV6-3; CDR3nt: TGTGCCAGCAGTTACCGGCTGAGCACAGATACGCAGTATTTT; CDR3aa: CASSYRLSTDTQYF
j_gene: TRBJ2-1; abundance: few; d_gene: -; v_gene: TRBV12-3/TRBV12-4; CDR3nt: TGTGCCAGCAGTTTTTTGGGGGTTGAGCAGTTCTTC; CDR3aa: CASSFLGVEQFF
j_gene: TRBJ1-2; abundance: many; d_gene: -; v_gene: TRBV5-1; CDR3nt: TGCGCCAGCAGCTTGTCCCCAGGGAACTATGGCTACACCTTC; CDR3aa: CASSLSPGNYGYTF
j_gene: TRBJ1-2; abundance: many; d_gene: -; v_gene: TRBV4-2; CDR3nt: TGTGCCAGCAGCCACTTACAGGGCACCCCATCCTATGGCTACACCTTC; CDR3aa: CASSHLQGTPSYGYTF
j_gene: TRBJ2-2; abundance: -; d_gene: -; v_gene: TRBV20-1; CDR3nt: TGCAGTGCAGGGAGAAGGGACACCGGGGAGCTGTTTTTT; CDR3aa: CSAGRRDTGELFF
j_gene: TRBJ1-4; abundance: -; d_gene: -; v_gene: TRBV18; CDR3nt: TGTGCCAGCTCACCCGGGCTCTTCGGAGAAAAACTGTTTTTT; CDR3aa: CASSPGLFGEKLFF
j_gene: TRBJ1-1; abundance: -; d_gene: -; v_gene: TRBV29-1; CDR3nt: TGCAGCGTTGGTTTCAGGGTGAACACTGAAGCTTTCTTT; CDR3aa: CSVGFRVNTEAFF
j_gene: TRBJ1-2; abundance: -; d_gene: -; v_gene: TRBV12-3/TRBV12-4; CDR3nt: TGTGCCAGCAGTTTACAGGCAGAGTGGGCTAACTATGGCTACACCTTC; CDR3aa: CASSLQAEWANYGYTF
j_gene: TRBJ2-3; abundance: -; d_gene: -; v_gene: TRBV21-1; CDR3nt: TGTGCCAGCAGCAGGGAGCGCGGCTCCACAGATACGCAGTATTTT; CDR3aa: CASSRERGSTDTQYF
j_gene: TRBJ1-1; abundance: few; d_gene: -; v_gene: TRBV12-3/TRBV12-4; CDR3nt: TGTGCCAGCAGCGGTCCAGGGGCTACTGAAGCTTTCTTT; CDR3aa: CASSGPGATEAFF
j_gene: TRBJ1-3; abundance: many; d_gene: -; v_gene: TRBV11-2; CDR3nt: TGTGCCAGCAGCTTGGACCCGAAAGGGCCGTATGGAAACACCATATATTTT; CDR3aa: CASSLDPKGPYGNTIYF
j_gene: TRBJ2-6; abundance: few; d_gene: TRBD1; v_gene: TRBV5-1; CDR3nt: TGCGCCAGCAGCTTGGATGGACAGGGCTCTGGGGCCAACGTCCTGACTTTC; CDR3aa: CASSLDGQGSGANVLTF
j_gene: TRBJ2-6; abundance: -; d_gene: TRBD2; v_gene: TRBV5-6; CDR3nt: TGTGCCAGCAGCTTCGGGGGGGGGAACGGGGCCAACGTCCTGACTTTC; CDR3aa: CASSFGGGNGANVLTF
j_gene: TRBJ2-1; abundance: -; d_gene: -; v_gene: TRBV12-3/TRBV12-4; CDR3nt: TGTGCCAGCAGCTCAATCACAGTCTCCTACAATGAGCAGTTCTTC; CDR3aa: CASSSITVSYNEQFF
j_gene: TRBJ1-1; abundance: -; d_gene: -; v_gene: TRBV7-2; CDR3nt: TGTGCCAGCAGCTGGACAGCCTTAGGAAACACTGAAGCTTTCTTT; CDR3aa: CASSWTALGNTEAFF
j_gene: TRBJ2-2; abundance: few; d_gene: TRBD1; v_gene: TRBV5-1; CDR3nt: TGCGCCAGCAGCCTGGAGGGACAGGGTGTCGGGGAGCTGTTTTTT; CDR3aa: CASSLEGQGVGELFF
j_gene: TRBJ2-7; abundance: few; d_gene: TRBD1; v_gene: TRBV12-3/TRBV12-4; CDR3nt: TGTGCCAGCAGTAATCCGGGGACAGGGCGGGACGAGCAGTACTTC; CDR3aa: CASSNPGTGRDEQYF
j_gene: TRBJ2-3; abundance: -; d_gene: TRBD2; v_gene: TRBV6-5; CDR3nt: TGTGCCAGCAGTTACTTGTTCAGCGGGGGGCAGCAGTATTTT; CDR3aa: CASSYLFSGGQQYF
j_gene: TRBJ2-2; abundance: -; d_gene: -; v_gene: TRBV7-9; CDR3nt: TGTGCCAGCAGCGGCGGTTCTACCAACACCGGGGAGCTGTTTTTT; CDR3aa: CASSGGSTNTGELFF
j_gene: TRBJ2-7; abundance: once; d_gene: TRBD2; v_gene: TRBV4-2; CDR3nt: TGTGCCAGCAGCCCGACTAGCGGGGGTCTTAGCTCCTACGAGCAGTACTTC; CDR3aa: CASSPTSGGLSSYEQYF
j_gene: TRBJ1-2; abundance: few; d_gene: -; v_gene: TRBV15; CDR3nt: TGTGCCACCAGCTTGGACAGCTATGGCTACACCTTC; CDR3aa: CATSLDSYGYTF
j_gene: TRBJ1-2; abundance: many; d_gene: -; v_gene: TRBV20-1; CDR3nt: TGCAGTGAGGGGGGAGACTATGGCTACACCTTC; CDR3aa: CSEGGDYGYTF
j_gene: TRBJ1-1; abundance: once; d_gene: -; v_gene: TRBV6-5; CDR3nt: TGTGCCAGCAGATTGTTTCTACAGGTCACTGAAGCTTTCTTT; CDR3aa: CASRLFLQVTEAFF
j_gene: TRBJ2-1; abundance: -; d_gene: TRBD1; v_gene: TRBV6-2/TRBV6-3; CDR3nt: TGTGCCAGCAGATCACGGACAGGGTGGCTAGGGCAGTTCTTC; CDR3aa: CASRSRTGWLGQFF
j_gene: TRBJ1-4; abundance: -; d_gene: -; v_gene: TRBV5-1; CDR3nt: TGCGCCAGCAGCTTCACAGGTGACCATGCAACTAATGAAAAACTGTTTTTT; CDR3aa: CASSFTGDHATNEKLFF
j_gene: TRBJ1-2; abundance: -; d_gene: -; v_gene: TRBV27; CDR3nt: TGTGCCAGCAGTTTATGGGCAGACCCCAATTCTGGCTATGGCTACACCTTC; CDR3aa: CASSLWADPNSGYGYTF
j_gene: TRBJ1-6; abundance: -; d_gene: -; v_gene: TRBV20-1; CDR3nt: TGCTCAGCCGGACGGATTGGTAATTCACCCCTCCACTTT; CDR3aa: CSAGRIGNSPLHF
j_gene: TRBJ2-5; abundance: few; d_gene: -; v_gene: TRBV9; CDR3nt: TGTGCCAGCAGCGTAGCGGGGTCCCAAGAGACCCAGTACTTC; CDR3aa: CASSVAGSQETQYF
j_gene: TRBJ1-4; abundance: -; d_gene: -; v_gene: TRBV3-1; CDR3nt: TGTGCCAGCAGCCAGGCGGGATGGGCCGAGAATGAAAAACTGTTTTTT; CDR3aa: CASSQAGWAENEKLFF
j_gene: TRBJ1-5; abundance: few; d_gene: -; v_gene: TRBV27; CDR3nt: TGTGCCAGCAGTTCGCGACACTTTAATAAGCCCCAGCATTTT; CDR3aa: CASSSRHFNKPQHF
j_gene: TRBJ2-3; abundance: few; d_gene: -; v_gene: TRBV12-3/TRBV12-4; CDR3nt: TGTGCCAGCAGAGCGGCGCTCACAGATACGCAGTATTTT; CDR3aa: CASRAALTDTQYF
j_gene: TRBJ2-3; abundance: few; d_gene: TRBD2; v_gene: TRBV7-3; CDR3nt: TGTGCCAGCAGCTCCGCGGAAGCGGGGGGGCCAGGCACAGATACGCAGTATTTT; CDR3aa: CASSSAEAGGPGTDTQYF
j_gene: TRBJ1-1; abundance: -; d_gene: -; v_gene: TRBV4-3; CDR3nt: TGCGCCAGCAGCCAAGACAGGGGTCTGAACACTGAAGCTTTCTTT; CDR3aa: CASSQDRGLNTEAFF
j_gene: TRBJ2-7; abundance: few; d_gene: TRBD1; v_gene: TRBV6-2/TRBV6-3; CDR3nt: TGTGCCGGGGCAACGGGACAGCAATACGAGCAGTACTTC; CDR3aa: CAGATGQQYEQYF
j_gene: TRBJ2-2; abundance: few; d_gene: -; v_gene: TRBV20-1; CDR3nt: TGCAGTGCTAGACAGGGCTACACCGGGGAGCTGTTTTTT; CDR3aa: CSARQGYTGELFF
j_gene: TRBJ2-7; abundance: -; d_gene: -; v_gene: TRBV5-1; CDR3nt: TGCGCCAGCAGCTTGGTGCAGCGGCTAGACGAGCAGTACTTC; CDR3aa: CASSLVQRLDEQYF
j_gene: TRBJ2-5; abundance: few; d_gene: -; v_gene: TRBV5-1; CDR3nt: TGCGCCAGCACAATGGGGGCAGGGTATGAGACCCAGTACTTC; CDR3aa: CASTMGAGYETQYF
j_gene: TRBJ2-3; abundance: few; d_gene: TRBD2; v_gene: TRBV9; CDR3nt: TGTGCCAGCACTCAGCTAGCGGGGGAGACAGATACGCAGTATTTT; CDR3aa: CASTQLAGETDTQYF
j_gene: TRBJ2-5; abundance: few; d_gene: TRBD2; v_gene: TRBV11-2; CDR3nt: TGTGCCAGCAGCTTCTCTAGCGGGGGTCCCCAGTACTTC; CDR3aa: CASSFSSGGPQYF
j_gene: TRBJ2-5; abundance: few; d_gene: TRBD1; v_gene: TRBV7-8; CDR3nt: TGTGCCAGCAGCTCAGGGGGGACAGGGGAGACCCAGTACTTC; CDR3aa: CASSSGGTGETQYF
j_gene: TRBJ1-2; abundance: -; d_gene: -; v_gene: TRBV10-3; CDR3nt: TGTGCCATCAGCGAGACGGGGGGCCCTGGCTACACCTTC; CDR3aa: CAISETGGPGYTF